These 25 T cell receptor delta chains originate from one sample sequenced in a study of human gamma delta and Vdelta1 T cells. TCRdb applied CATT to the PCR reads for clone calling. The sample comprises about 14,000 delta-chain clones, 40% to 60% of which are singletons, and roughly 1.6% rests with the top ten. Their target antigens are unknown. The sequencing input was Vdelta1 gamma-delta T cells from blood grown in culture (DOT cells). All receptors derive from a human donor in good health.

This clone was seen a few times. This chain uses TRDV1 with TRDJ1; 9 nucleotides align to TRDD3. Looked up from germline, CDR1 is TSWWSYY and CDR2 is QGS. The V and J ends lost 0 bases and 1 base, in that order; junction bases with no gene match: 33. This CDR3 has 26 amino acids. CDR3 nucleotide sequence: TGTGCTCTTGGGGAACTCCTCCTACTACGTACGGATTTGGGGGATATGAGAGCTTTGGGCACCGATAAACTCATCTTT. The encoded protein is CALGELLLLRTDLGDMRALGTDKLIF.

The gene calls are TRDV1 and TRDJ1; perhaps TRDD3 as D (5 bases). Trimming left V 0 bases short and J 1 base short, with 21 bases between. CDR3 length equals 19 residues. Germline CDR1 and CDR2: TSWWSYY and QGS. The CDR3 reads CALGELANFWDPFTDKLIF. Written as DNA, the CDR3 is TGTGCTCTTGGGGAACTAGCTAATTTCTGGGATCCTTTCACCGATAAACTCATCTTT.

V gene TRDV1 combines with J gene TRDJ1; TRDD2 is a possible D gene (9 bases). The CDR3 is 20 amino acids. V lost 6 bases and J lost 3, with 32 bases in between. From germline, CDR1 is TSWWSYY and CDR2 QGS. The DNA for the CDR3 is TGTGCTCTTGGACCTACCTCCTTCCTACATGGGATACGCAAGGCCGATAAACTCATCTTT. Its translation is CALGPTSFLHGIRKADKLIF.

For this clone: Its ends do not fully match the called genes, so a read error is possible. The chain couples TRDV1 to TRDJ1; 11 nucleotides line up with TRDD3. Looked up from germline, CDR1 is TSWWSYY and CDR2 is QGS. The CDR3 consists of 18 residues. For the CDR3, the DNA is TGTGCTCTTGGGGCGTGGCTAGGCCCTGGCGTACTGGGGGATAAGCTCATCTTT. This sequence encodes CALGAWLGPGVLGDKLIF.

The J gene is TRDJ1, the V gene TRDV1; TRDD3 aligns across 8 bases. The germline V gene encodes CDR1 TSWWSYY and CDR2 QGS. The J segment lost 0 bases and the V segment lost 1 base, leaving 13 bases of the junction unmatched. The CDR3 totals 19 residues. CDR3 sequence reads: CALGEPSVPTGGHTDKLIF. CDR3 DNA: TGTGCTCTTGGGGAACCAAGCGTCCCTACTGGGGGGCACACCGATAAACTCATCTTT.

This clone appeared a few times. The V and J genes are TRDV1 and TRDJ1; perhaps TRDD3 as D (7 bases). V shed 5 bases and J shed 0 bases, with 25 bases lying between them. Germline loops: CDR1 TSWWSYY, CDR2 QGS. The CDR3 extends over 19 amino acids. In nucleotides, the CDR3 is TGTGCTCTTGGGCCCCAGCCCCCTCCTACCTGGGGGTACACCGATAAACTCATCTTT. This encodes CALGPQPPPTWGYTDKLIF.

By sample share, this clone is medium-sized (0.01 to 0.1%). This chain connects TRDV1 to TRDJ1; tentative D call: TRDD3 (6 bases). Between the trimmed V and J ends, which lost 0 bases and 0 bases, there was a span of 26 bases. The CDR3 is 21 amino acids. Germline V gives CDR1 TSWWSYY, CDR2 QGS. CDR3 region: CALGELEITGGDLLYTDKLIF. The CDR3 DNA is TGTGCTCTTGGGGAACTAGAGATCACTGGCGGGGATCTACTGTACACCGATAAACTCATCTTT.

The J gene is TRDJ1, the V gene TRDV1; 8 bases map to TRDD3. The J segment lost 0 bases and the V segment lost 3 bases, leaving 18 bases of the junction unmatched. Germline-derived CDR1 and CDR2 are TSWWSYY and QGS. The CDR3 has 20 amino acids. The DNA of the CDR3 is TGTGCTCTTGGGGAGGTCTGGGGGAAGGTGGAATGGGCCCACACCGATAAACTCATCTTT. Translated, it gives CALGEVWGKVEWAHTDKLIF.

V usage is TRDV1 and J usage is TRDJ1, with 9 nucleotides matching TRDD3. The germline CDR1 and CDR2 sequences are TSWWSYY and QGS. The ends lost 1 base at V and 0 bases at J; junction bases unmatched: 30. This CDR3 is 25 amino acids long. The CDR3 coding sequence is TGTGCTCTTGGGGAACGAGAGGCCTCCTTTGATTCCTGGGGGATTTTTGCTAGGTACACCGATAAACTCATCTTT. It encodes CALGEREASFDSWGIFARYTDKLIF.

This clone has just a few counts. The genes are TRDV1 and TRDJ1; tentatively, D is TRDD1 (6 bases). There are 22 residues in the CDR3. With 0 bases removed from V and 3 bases from J, the gap between germline ends came to 32 bases. Per germline, CDR1 TSWWSYY and CDR2 QGS. The CDR3 loop reads CALGELRALGNTLSTGPDKLIF. The CDR3 DNA reads as TGTGCTCTTGGGGAACTAAGGGCGTTGGGAAATACACTTTCGACGGGCCCCGATAAACTCATCTTT.

There are a few counts of this clone. The chain is built from TRDV1 and TRDJ1; the match to TRDD3 covers 12 bases. This CDR3 comprises 20 residues. Germline CDR1 reads TSWWSYY; CDR2 reads QGS. After removal of 0 bases from V and 2 bases from J, the junction contained 13 bases not matched to a gene. In DNA, the CDR3 is TGTGCTCTTGGGGAACTCCCCCGGATGTACTGGGGGATACTTACCGATAAACTCATCTTT. This encodes CALGELPRMYWGILTDKLIF.

The V call is TRDV1, the J call TRDJ1; tentative D call: TRDD3 (5 bases). Trimming left V 5 bases short and J 2 bases short, with 24 bases between. The length of the CDR3 is 18 residues. Germline CDR1 is TSWWSYY and CDR2 is QGS. DNA for the CDR3: TGTGCTCTTGGGAACGCGTACCATCGGGGGTTAACAACCGATAAACTCATCTTT. It codes for CALGNAYHRGLTTDKLIF.

As to this clone: One junction end disagrees with the germline gene, perhaps due to a read error. The gene calls are TRDV1 and TRDJ1; 7 bases are shared with TRDD2. The CDR3 spans 16 residues. CDR1 and CDR2 (germline): TSWWSYY, QGS. This CDR3 is CSLGGNIPTGPDKLIF. The CDR3 DNA follows: TGTTCTCTTGGAGGCAATATTCCTACGGGGCCCGATAAACTCATCTTT.

The genes are TRDV1 and TRDJ2; TRDD3 aligns across 9 bases. The germline CDR1 and CDR2 sequences are TSWWSYY and QGS. The CDR3 totals 19 residues. V lost 4 bases to trimming and J lost 6 bases; unmatched junction nucleotides: 18. The chain's CDR3 is CALGVNWGNTGAQPAQLFF. The CDR3 DNA sequence: TGTGCTCTTGGGGTCAACTGGGGGAATACTGGGGCCCAACCAGCACAACTCTTCTTT.

This clone has a handful of counts. The chain joins TRDV1 to TRDJ1; 8 nucleotides line up with TRDD2. Unmatched junction bases numbered 38, after V lost 8 bases and J lost 0 bases. Germline lookup yields CDR1 TSWWSYY and CDR2 QGS. The CDR3 runs to 25 residues. CDR3 coding DNA: TGTGCTCTTAAGGGGACTTCCTACGATCAACTGCGGGTCGAGCTACCGGGGTTTTACACCGATAAACTCATCTTT. The encoded protein is CALKGTSYDQLRVELPGFYTDKLIF.

V is TRDV1 and J is TRDJ1; TRDD3 matches at 9 bases. V gave up 4 bases and J gave up 1 base; unmatched junction bases: 25. This CDR3 spans 22 amino acids. CDR1 and CDR2 from the germline V gene are TSWWSYY and QGS. This CDR3 reads CALGVTAFLEITGGRFTDKLIF. CDR3 bases: TGTGCTCTTGGGGTCACGGCCTTCCTTGAGATTACTGGGGGACGATTCACCGATAAACTCATCTTT.

This clone has more than one count but fewer than ten. The chain employs TRDV1 and TRDJ1; D might be TRDD2 or TRDD3, each matching 8 bases. V was trimmed by 4 bases and J by 0 bases, leaving 30 bases between them. CDR1 TSWWSYY and CDR2 QGS come from the germline V gene. The length of the CDR3 is 21 residues. The CDR3 loop is CALGGPLLPNSTGGYTDKLIF. The CDR3 coding sequence is TGTGCTCTTGGGGGTCCACTCCTTCCTAATAGTACTGGGGGGTACACCGATAAACTCATCTTT.

The chain couples TRDV1 to TRDJ1; TRDD2 matches at 9 bases. This CDR3 has 19 residues. The V and J ends lost 5 bases and 3 bases, in that order; junction bases with no gene match: 19. Per germline, CDR1 TSWWSYY and CDR2 QGS. CDR3 bases: TGTGCTCTTGGGTACGGCCTTCCTACGTCCAATACTGGGTCCGATAAACTCATCTTT. Its protein is CALGYGLPTSNTGSDKLIF.

This sequence joins TRDV1 and TRDJ1; 13 bases fit TRDD3. The junction had 31 bases not matched to a gene; V was cut back by 3 bases and J by 6 bases. The V gene's germline CDR1 is TSWWSYY and CDR2 QGS. The CDR3 covers 24 residues. CDR3 bases: TGTGCTCTTGGGGACCAAGTAGGCCTTCGCACTGGGGGATACGCAAGGGTGACACAGAATAAACTCATCTTT. Protein: CALGDQVGLRTGGYARVTQNKLIF.

The chain has TRDV1 and TRDJ4; 9 nucleotides agree with TRDD2. Trimming at V came to 0 bases and at J to 3 bases, leaving 20 bases not matched to a gene. The CDR3 consists of 20 residues. CDR1 and CDR2 from the germline V gene are TSWWSYY and QGS. The CDR3 is CALGELLPTSFERGFGPLIF. The CDR3 coding sequence is TGTGCTCTTGGGGAACTCCTTCCTACCTCTTTTGAGAGAGGATTTGGACCCCTGATCTTT.

This clone has more than one count but fewer than ten. The chain is built from TRDV1 and TRDJ1, with D perhaps TRDD2 (6 bases). The germline V gene has CDR1 TSWWSYY and CDR2 QGS. This CDR3 is built from 20 residues. Trimming pared 4 bases from V and 2 bases from J, leaving 29 bases between. The DNA for the CDR3 is TGTGCTCTTGGGGCCGGCCTTCCACCGAGGATGGGCCCTGCTACCGATAAACTCATCTTT. Translating it yields CALGAGLPPRMGPATDKLIF.

The J gene is TRDJ1, the V gene TRAV29/DV5; no reliable D call. V gave up 0 bases and J gave up 8 bases, with 17 bases separating them. From germline, CDR1 is NSMFDY and CDR2 ISSIKDK. The CDR3 consists of 14 residues. The CDR3 DNA reads as TGTGCAGCAAGCGCGTTGTCCCGGGAGGGCAAACTCATCTTT. The encoded protein is CAASALSREGKLIF. Supplemented by reference TRAV29/DV5 and TRDJ1, the full variable domain reads DQQVKQNSPSLSVQEGRISILNCDYTNSMFDYFLWYKKYPAEGPTFLISISSIKDKNEDGRFTVFLNKSAKHLSLHIVPSQPGDSAVYFCAASALSREGKLIFGKGTRVTVEP.

This clone has a handful of counts. This sequence joins TRDV1 and TRDJ1; 9 positions agree with TRDD3. Germline CDR1 TSWWSYY, CDR2 QGS. V was clipped by 0 bases and J by 1 base; unmatched bases: 27. The CDR3 is made up of 24 amino acids. CDR3 residues: CALGELGCPLQYWGTDLFTDKLIF. CDR3 coding DNA: TGTGCTCTTGGGGAACTAGGGTGCCCCCTCCAGTACTGGGGGACCGACTTATTCACCGATAAACTCATCTTT.

The rearrangement links TRDV1 to TRDJ1; TRDD3 is a possible D gene (5 bases). CDR1 is TSWWSYY, CDR2 QGS, per germline. V lost 3 bases and J 4 bases, leaving 27 bases between the germline ends. The CDR3 is made up of 19 amino acids. CDR3 nucleotide sequence: TGTGCTCTTGGGGAGTCCCGTTCCCTTTATCCGGGGGGTCACGATAAACTCATCTTT. Translating it yields CALGESRSLYPGGHDKLIF.

This clone was seen a handful of times. The chain recombines TRDV1 with TRDJ1, with D possibly matching TRDD2 (9 bases). The CDR3 extends over 22 amino acids. V shed 5 bases and J shed 2 bases, with 36 bases lying between them. Germline V lookup: CDR1 TSWWSYY, CDR2 QGS. CDR3 amino acids: CALGTFLPSYGGIVQGTDKLIF. CDR3 DNA sequence: TGTGCTCTTGGGACCTTTTTACCTTCCTACGGGGGGATAGTCCAAGGTACCGATAAACTCATCTTT.